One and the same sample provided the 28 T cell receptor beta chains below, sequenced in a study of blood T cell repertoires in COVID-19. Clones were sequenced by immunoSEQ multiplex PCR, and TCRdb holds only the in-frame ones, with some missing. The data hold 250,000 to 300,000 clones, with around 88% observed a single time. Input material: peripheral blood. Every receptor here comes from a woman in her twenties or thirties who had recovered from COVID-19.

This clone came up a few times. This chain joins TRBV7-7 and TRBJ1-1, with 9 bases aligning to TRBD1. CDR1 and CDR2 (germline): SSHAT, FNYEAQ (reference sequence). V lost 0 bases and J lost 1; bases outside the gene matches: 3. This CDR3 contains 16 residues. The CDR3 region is CASSLAPGQGNTEAFF. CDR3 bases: TGTGCCAGCAGCTTAGCTCCGGGACAGGGGAACACTGAAGCTTTCTTT.

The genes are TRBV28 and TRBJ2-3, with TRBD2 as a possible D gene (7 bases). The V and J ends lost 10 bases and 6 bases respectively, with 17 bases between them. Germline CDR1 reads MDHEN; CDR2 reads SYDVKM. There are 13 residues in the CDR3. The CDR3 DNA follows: TGTGCCACCTGTTCGGGGGGCAGGGATACGCAGTATTTT. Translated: CATCSGGRDTQYF. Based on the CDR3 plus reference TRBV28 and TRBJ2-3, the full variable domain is DVKVTQSSRYLVKRTGEKVFLECVQDMDHENMFWYRQDPGLGLRLIYFSYDVKMKEKGDIPEGYSVSREKKERFSLILESASTNQTSMYLCATCSGGRDTQYFGPGTRLTVL.

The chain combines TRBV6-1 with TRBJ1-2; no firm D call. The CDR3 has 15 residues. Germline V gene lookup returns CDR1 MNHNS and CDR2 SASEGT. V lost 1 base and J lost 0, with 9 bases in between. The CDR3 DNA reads TGTGCCAGCAGTGAAGGAGGAGCCCCTAACTATGGCTACACCTTC. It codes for CASSEGGAPNYGYTF.

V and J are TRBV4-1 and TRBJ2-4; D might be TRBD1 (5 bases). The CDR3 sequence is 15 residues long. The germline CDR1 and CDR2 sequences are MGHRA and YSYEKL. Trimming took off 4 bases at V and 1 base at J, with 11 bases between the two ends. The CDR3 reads CASSRRDRAKNIQYF. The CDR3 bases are TGCGCCAGCAGCCGCAGGGATAGGGCCAAAAACATTCAGTACTTC.

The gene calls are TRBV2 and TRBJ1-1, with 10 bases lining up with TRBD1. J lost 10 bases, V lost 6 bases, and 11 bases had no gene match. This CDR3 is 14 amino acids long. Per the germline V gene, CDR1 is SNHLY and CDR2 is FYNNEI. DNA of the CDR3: TGTGCCAGCAGAAGTAGGGACAGGGGTACCCTAGCTTTCTTT. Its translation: CASRSRDRGTLAFF.

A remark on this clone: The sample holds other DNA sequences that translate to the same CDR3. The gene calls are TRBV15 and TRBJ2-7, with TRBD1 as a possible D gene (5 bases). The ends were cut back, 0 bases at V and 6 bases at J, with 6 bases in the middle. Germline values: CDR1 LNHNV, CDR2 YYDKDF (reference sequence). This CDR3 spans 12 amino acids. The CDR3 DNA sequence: TGTGCCACCAGCAGAGATAGGGGCGAGCAGTACTTC. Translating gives CATSRDRGEQYF.

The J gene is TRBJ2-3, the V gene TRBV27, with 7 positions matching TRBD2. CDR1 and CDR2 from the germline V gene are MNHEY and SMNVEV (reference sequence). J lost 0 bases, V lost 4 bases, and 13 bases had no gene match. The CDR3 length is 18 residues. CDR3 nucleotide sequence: TGTGCCAGCAGTTGGGGCACGGGCCTAGCGGCTAGCACAGATACGCAGTATTTT. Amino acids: CASSWGTGLAASTDTQYF.

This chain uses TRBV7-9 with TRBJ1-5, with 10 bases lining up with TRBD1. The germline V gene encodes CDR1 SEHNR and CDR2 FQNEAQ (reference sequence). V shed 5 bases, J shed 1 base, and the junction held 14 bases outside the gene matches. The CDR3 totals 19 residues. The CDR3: CASSGASGPGQGSNQPQHF. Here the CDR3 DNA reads TGTGCCAGCAGCGGGGCATCAGGCCCGGGACAGGGGAGCAATCAGCCCCAGCATTTT.

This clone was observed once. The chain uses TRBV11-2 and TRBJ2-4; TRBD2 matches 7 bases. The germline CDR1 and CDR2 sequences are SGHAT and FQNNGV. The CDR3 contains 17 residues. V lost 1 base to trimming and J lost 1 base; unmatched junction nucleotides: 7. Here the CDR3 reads CASSLGVGGTAKNIQYF. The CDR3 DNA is TGTGCCAGCAGCTTAGGAGTGGGAGGGACGGCCAAAAACATTCAGTACTTC.

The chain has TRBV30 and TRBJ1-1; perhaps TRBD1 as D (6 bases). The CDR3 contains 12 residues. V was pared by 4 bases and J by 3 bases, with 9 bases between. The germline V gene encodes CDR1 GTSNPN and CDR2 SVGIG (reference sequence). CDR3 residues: CAWKGEHTEAFF. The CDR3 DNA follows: TGTGCCTGGAAGGGGGAACACACTGAAGCTTTCTTT.

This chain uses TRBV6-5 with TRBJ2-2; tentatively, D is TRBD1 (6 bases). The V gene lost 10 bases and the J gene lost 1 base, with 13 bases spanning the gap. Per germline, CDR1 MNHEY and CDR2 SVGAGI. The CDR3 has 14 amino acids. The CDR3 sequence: CATTGTMNTGELFF. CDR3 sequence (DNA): TGTGCCACCACCGGGACAATGAACACCGGGGAGCTGTTTTTT.

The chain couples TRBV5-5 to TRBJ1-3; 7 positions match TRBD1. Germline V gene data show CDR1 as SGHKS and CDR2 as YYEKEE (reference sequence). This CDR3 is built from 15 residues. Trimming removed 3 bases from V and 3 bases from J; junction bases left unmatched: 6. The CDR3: CASSWTGGDGNTIYF. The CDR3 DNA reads TGTGCCAGCAGCTGGACAGGAGGTGATGGAAACACCATATATTTT.

Written as DNA, the CDR3 is TGTGCCAGCAGTGTCGGGACAGGGTATGGCGATACGCAGTATTTT. The encoded protein is CASSVGTGYGDTQYF. The chain combines TRBV28 with TRBJ2-3, with TRBD1 identical over 9 bases. This CDR3 is built from 15 residues. V lost 5 bases, J lost 6 bases, and 9 bases stayed unmatched. Per germline, CDR1 MDHEN and CDR2 SYDVKM.

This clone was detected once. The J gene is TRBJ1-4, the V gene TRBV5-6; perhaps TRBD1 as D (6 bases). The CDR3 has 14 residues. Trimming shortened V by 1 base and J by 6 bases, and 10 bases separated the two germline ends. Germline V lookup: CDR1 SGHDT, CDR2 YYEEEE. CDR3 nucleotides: TGTGCCAGCAGCTTGAGGACAGCTTATGAAAAACTGTTTTTT. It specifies CASSLRTAYEKLFF.

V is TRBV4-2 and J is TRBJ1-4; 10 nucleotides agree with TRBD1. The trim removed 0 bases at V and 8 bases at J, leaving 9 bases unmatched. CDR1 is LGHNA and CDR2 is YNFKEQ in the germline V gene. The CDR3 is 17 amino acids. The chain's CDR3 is CASSQDRLGQGYEKLFF. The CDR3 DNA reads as TGTGCCAGCAGCCAAGATAGGTTGGGACAGGGGTACGAAAAACTGTTTTTT.

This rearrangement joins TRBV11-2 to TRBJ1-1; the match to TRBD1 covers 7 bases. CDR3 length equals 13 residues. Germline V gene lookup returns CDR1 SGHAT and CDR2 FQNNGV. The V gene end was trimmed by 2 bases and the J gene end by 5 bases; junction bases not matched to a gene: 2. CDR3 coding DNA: TGTGCCAGCAGCTTAACAGGGGTAACTGAAGCTTTCTTT. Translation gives CASSLTGVTEAFF.

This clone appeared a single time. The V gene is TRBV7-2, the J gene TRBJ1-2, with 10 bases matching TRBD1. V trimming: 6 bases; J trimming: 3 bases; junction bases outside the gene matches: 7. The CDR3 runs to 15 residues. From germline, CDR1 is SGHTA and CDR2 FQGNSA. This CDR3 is CASSRDRGGDYGYTF. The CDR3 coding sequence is TGTGCCAGCAGTAGGGACAGGGGAGGTGACTATGGCTACACCTTC.

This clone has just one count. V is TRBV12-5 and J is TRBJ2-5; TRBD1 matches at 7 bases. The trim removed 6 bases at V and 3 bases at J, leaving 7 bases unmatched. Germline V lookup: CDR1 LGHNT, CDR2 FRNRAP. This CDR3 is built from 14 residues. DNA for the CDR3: TGTGCTAGTGGCCGGGACAGCGGAAAAGAGACCCAGTACTTC. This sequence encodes CASGRDSGKETQYF.

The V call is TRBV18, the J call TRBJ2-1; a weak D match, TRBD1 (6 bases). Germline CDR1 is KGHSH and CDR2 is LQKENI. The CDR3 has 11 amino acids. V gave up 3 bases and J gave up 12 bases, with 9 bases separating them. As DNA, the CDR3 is TGTGCCAGCTCACCGGACAGCAGGCAGTTCTTC. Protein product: CASSPDSRQFF.

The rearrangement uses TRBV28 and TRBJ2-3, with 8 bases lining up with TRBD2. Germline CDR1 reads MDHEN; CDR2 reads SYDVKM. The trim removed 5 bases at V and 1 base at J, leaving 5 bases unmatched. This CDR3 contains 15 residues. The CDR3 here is CASSTSGRGTDTQYF. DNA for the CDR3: TGTGCCAGCAGTACGAGCGGGAGAGGCACAGATACGCAGTATTTT.

As DNA, the CDR3 is TGCGCCAGCAGCTTGGTCCTACCTAGCACAGATACGCAGTATTTT. Translation: CASSLVLPSTDTQYF. V usage is TRBV5-1 and J usage is TRBJ2-3; D unclear. Deletions cut 0 bases from V and 0 bases from J, with 8 bases between. The germline CDR1 and CDR2 sequences are SGHRS and YFSETQ. The CDR3 contains 15 residues.

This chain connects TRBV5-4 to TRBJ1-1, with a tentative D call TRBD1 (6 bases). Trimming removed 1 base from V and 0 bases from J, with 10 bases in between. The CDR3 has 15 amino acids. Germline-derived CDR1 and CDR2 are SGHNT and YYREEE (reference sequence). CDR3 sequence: CASSLIGGMNTEAFF. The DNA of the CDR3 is TGTGCCAGCAGCTTGATTGGGGGCATGAACACTGAAGCTTTCTTT.

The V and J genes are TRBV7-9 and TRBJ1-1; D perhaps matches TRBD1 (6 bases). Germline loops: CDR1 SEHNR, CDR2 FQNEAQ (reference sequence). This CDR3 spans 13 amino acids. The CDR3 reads CATWGQGLAEAFF. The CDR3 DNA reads TGTGCTACCTGGGGCCAGGGGCTTGCTGAAGCTTTCTTT.

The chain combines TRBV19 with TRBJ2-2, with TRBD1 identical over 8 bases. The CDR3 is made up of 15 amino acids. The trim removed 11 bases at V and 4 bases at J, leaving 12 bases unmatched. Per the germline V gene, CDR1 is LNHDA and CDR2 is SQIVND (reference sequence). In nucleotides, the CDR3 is TGTGCCGTCGGCCCGACAGGGGCGGCCACCGGGGAGCTGTTTTTT. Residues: CAVGPTGAATGELFF. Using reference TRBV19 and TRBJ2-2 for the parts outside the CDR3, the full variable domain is DGGITQSPKYLFRKEGQNVTLSCEQNLNHDAMYWYRQDPGQGLRLIYYSQIVNDFQKGDIAEGYSVSREKKESFPLTVTSAQKNPTAFYLCAVGPTGAATGELFFGEGSRLTVL.

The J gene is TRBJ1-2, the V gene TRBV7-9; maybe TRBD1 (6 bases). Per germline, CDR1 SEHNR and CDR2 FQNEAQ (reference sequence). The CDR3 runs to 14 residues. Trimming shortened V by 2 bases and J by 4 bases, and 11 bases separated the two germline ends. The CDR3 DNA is TGTGCCAGCAGCTTAACAGGGAATACCTATGGCTACACCTTC. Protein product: CASSLTGNTYGYTF.

As DNA, the CDR3 is TGTGCCAGCAGTTACGGGAGTCAGCCCCAGCATTTT. Encoded protein: CASSYGSQPQHF. This chain connects TRBV6-2 or TRBV6-3 to TRBJ1-5; D gene ambiguous. The CDR3 covers 12 residues. Looked up from germline, CDR1 is MNHEY and CDR2 is SVGEGT. Between the trimmed V and J ends, which lost 2 bases and 6 bases, there was a span of 5 bases.

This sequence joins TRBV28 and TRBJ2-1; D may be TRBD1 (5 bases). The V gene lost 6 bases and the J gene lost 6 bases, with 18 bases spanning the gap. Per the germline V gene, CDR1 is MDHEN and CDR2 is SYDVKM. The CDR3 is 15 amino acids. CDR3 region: CASRAPSTVSNEQFF. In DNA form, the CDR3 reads TGTGCCAGCAGGGCACCTTCGACAGTGTCCAATGAGCAGTTCTTC.

The CDR3 loop is CASSLARRAAEAFF. In DNA, the CDR3 is TGTGCCAGCAGCTTGGCCAGGAGGGCAGCTGAAGCTTTCTTT. The V and J genes are TRBV5-4 and TRBJ1-1; the D is unclear. Germline V lookup: CDR1 SGHNT, CDR2 YYREEE (reference sequence). Trimming removed 0 bases from V and 6 bases from J, with 12 bases in between. The CDR3 is 14 amino acids.